The rows below give T cell receptor beta chains drawn from one sample of a study of chemoradiotherapy in HPV16-positive cancers. The assay was immunoSEQ multiplex PCR, and TCRdb's table has in-frame clones only and misses some. The table shows 6,000 to 6,500 clones, with under 85% occurring only once. The sample was tumor tissue, taken from a patient who underwent chemoradiotherapy. These TCRs come from a human donor with HPV-associated anogenital cancer. CDR3s include the opening cysteine and the closing phenylalanine or tryptophan. D genes are given only for firm matches. The size entry is marked missing in some rows and otherwise reads once, few, many or a size class.

clone_size	v_call	j_call	d_call	cdr3_aa	cdr3_nt
few	TRBV11-2	TRBJ1-1	.	CASSQVGFEASASEAFF	TGTGCCAGCAGCCAGGTTGGCTTCGAGGCCTCGGCCTCCGAAGCTTTCTTT
.	TRBV21-1	TRBJ2-7	.	CASPKNCDEQYF	TGTGCCAGTCCGAAAAACTGCGATGAGCAGTACTTC
.	TRBV2	TRBJ1-3	.	CASTWGDLSGNTIYF	TGTGCCAGCACCTGGGGGGACCTCTCTGGAAACACCATATATTTT
.	TRBV6-1	TRBJ2-5	.	CASSDGGETQYF	TGTGCCAGCAGTGACGGCGGAGAGACCCAGTACTTC
.	TRBV20-1	TRBJ2-7	.	CSASHSYEQYF	TGCAGTGCTAGTCACTCCTACGAGCAGTACTTC
few	TRBV12-5	TRBJ2-7	.	CASAGGRYEQYF	TGTGCTAGTGCGGGGGGCCGCTACGAGCAGTACTTC
once	TRBV4-1	TRBJ2-5	TRBD1	CASSQDVGTGGRETQYF	TGCGCCAGCAGCCAAGATGTGGGGACAGGGGGCAGAGAGACCCAGTACTTC
.	TRBV30	TRBJ2-3	TRBD2	CAWSFPSGGTDTQYF	TGTGCCTGGAGTTTTCCTAGCGGAGGCACAGATACGCAGTATTTT
once	TRBV15	TRBJ2-3	TRBD1	CATSRDRRTGADTQYF	TGTGCCACCAGCAGAGATCGGCGGACAGGGGCAGATACGCAGTATTTT
few	TRBV2	TRBJ2-5	.	CASFRVGARETQYF	TGTGCCAGTTTTCGAGTCGGAGCCAGGGAGACCCAGTACTTC
.	TRBV10-2	TRBJ1-1	.	CASSESGAEAFF	TGCGCCAGCAGTGAGTCGGGAGCTGAAGCTTTCTTT
.	TRBV4-1	TRBJ2-3	TRBD2	CASSRSLAGGGDTQYF	TGCGCCAGCAGCCGATCACTAGCGGGAGGGGGAGATACGCAGTATTTT
.	TRBV7-9	TRBJ2-5	.	CASSLSTGEETQYF	TGTGCCAGCAGCTTAAGCACAGGAGAAGAGACCCAGTACTTC
.	TRBV2	TRBJ1-2	.	CASSDGVPF	TGTGCCAGCAGTGATGGGGTCCCCTTC
once	TRBV6-4	TRBJ2-1	.	CASSGDERNEQFF	TGTGCCAGCAGCGGGGACGAACGTAATGAGCAGTTCTTC
.	TRBV6-1	TRBJ2-3	.	CASSEGWGGTDTQYF	TGTGCCAGCAGTGAAGGTTGGGGGGGCACAGATACGCAGTATTTT
.	TRBV2	TRBJ2-5	.	CASRDGIQETQYF	TGTGCCAGCAGAGACGGAATCCAAGAGACCCAGTACTTC